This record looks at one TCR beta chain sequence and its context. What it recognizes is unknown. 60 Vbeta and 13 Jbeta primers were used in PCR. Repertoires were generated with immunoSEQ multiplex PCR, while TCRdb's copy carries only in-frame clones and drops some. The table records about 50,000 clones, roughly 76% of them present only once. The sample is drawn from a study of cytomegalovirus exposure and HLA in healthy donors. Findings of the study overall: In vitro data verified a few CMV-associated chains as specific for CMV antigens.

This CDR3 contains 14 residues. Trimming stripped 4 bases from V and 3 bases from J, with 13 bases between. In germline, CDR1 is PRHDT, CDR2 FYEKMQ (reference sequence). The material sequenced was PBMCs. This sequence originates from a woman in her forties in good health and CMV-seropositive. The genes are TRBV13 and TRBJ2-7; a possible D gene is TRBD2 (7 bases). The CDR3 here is CASSSRGAIYEQYF. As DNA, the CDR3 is TGTGCCAGCAGCTCCCGGGGGGCCATCTACGAGCAGTACTTC.